A selection of T cell receptor beta chains follows, all from one sample in a study of blood T cell repertoires in COVID-19. Sequencing used immunoSEQ multiplex PCR; TCRdb keeps in-frame clones, though not all of them. In the table there are about 410,000 clones, approximately 89% of which are singletons. Source material: peripheral blood. These TCRs come from a woman between 40 and 55 years old with COVID-19, enrolled during active disease. Each CDR3 is given with its conserved first and last residue. Each record gives: V gene, D gene, J gene, CDR3 protein. The D gene is left open where the match is weak.

>TRBV20-1|TRBD2|TRBJ2-7
CSASLFRAGGPYEQYF
>TRBV28|TRBD1|TRBJ1-5
CASSTTGQGWQPQHF
>TRBV14|TRBD1|TRBJ1-2
CASSQGQGRDGYTF
>TRBV24-1|NA|TRBJ1-2
CATSDRGTRDFYGYTF
>TRBV6-6|NA|TRBJ1-1
CASSYDRRVTEAFF
>TRBV10-3|TRBD1|TRBJ2-7
CATQTGHEQYF
>TRBV19|NA|TRBJ1-1
CASSSHRANTEAFF
>TRBV15|NA|TRBJ1-4
CATSRGGDRGEKLFF
>TRBV11-2|TRBD1|TRBJ1-6
CASSLVLPAGGAFQSPLHF
>TRBV7-2|TRBD1|TRBJ1-3
CASSLWQTGGNTIYF
>TRBV10-3|NA|TRBJ1-2
CAISEGQGLRGGYTF
>TRBV6-1|NA|TRBJ2-5
CASSDRQVGETQYF
>TRBV2|NA|TRBJ1-4
CASSPDRGGEKLFF
>TRBV7-2|NA|TRBJ1-5
CASSYSSGGVNQPQHF
>TRBV6-5|TRBD1|TRBJ2-2
CASSYFGQGTGELFF
>TRBV11-2|NA|TRBJ1-1
CASSGYTGSTEAFF
>TRBV6-5|NA|TRBJ2-1
CASTLETGFYNEQFF
>TRBV12-3/TRBV12-4|TRBD1|TRBJ1-2
CASSPSAGGGYTF
>TRBV19|NA|TRBJ1-1
CASSISRSEAFF
>TRBV30|TRBD1|TRBJ1-1
CAWSKRRQGIEAFF
>TRBV6-2/TRBV6-3|TRBD1|TRBJ2-7
CASSPGTGTNEQYF
>TRBV5-1|TRBD1|TRBJ1-1
CASSEQGAKTEAFF
>TRBV7-3|TRBD2|TRBJ2-1
CASSLAPGGTYNEQFF
>TRBV29-1|TRBD1|TRBJ1-1
CSAQGVDTEAFF
>TRBV28|NA|TRBJ1-2
CASSTGTKDGYTF
>TRBV27|NA|TRBJ2-7
CASSLDRSTEQYF
>TRBV5-4|TRBD1|TRBJ2-7
CASSLNQGQGATWGYF
>TRBV2|NA|TRBJ1-3
CASSEDRSGNTIYF
>TRBV7-9|NA|TRBJ2-7
CASSLRGSLYEQYF
>TRBV6-1|NA|TRBJ1-6
CASSDRQASSYNSPLHF
>TRBV5-1|NA|TRBJ1-3
CASSLGPSGAGNTIYF
>TRBV6-4|NA|TRBJ1-2
CASSESVGLAGLYGYTF
>TRBV7-8|TRBD1|TRBJ1-1
CASSLRWTGEVFAFF
>TRBV15|NA|TRBJ1-5
CATSLTNTAGNQPQHF
>TRBV9|NA|TRBJ1-3
CASSGRENTIYF
>TRBV12-1|NA|TRBJ2-7
CASSCPEGHHLWEQYF
>TRBV10-3|TRBD1|TRBJ1-1
CAIKPQGGETEAFF
>TRBV7-2|TRBD2|TRBJ2-5
CASSFVASGSRETQYF
>TRBV5-1|NA|TRBJ1-3
CASSLAGGATSGNTIYF
>TRBV25-1|NA|TRBJ1-4
CATGPGDIAEKLFF
>TRBV12-5|TRBD1|TRBJ1-1
CASGLVPGGVGTEAFF
>TRBV5-4|TRBD1|TRBJ2-2
CASSSDRGRTGELFF
>TRBV7-9|TRBD2|TRBJ2-5
CASSPPGLAGFQETQYF
>TRBV28|NA|TRBJ1-2
CASSLRWGGVNYGYTF
>TRBV3-1/TRBV3-2|NA|TRBJ1-1
CASSQDGQGRNTEAFF
>TRBV18|TRBD1|TRBJ1-2
CASSFGQGDYGYTF
>TRBV4-2|NA|TRBJ1-2
CASGYREGLSGYTF
>TRBV7-9|NA|TRBJ2-1
CASSSGANLHNEQFF
>TRBV7-3|NA|TRBJ1-1
CASSATVNTEAFF
>TRBV27|TRBD2|TRBJ2-1
CASSPMREGNNEQFF
>TRBV5-4|NA|TRBJ2-2
CASSWAPTSYGTGELFF
>TRBV30|NA|TRBJ1-2
CAWSVSSDHREGYGYTF
>TRBV7-2|TRBD1|TRBJ2-5
CASSLAFAGGQRETQYF
>TRBV9|TRBD1|TRBJ1-1
CASSALRGTGGTWGTEAFF